These 30 T cell receptor beta chains originate from one sample sequenced in a study of neoadjuvant nivolumab and ipilimumab in lung cancer. Repertoires were generated with immunoSEQ multiplex PCR, while TCRdb's copy carries only in-frame clones and drops some. The sample holds more than 25,000 clones, about three quarters seen once. Material: tumor tissue, obtained after neoadjuvant nivolumab, alone or with ipilimumab, at or shortly before surgery. The receptors originated from an adult with non-small cell lung cancer.

This rearrangement joins TRBV5-4 to TRBJ1-1, with TRBD1 as a possible D gene (6 bases). This CDR3 spans 13 amino acids. Germline V gene sequence: CDR1 SGHNT, CDR2 YYREEE (reference sequence). Between the trimmed V and J ends, which lost 4 bases and 8 bases, there was a span of 15 bases. The CDR3 loop reads CASSQGGVGEAFF. DNA of the CDR3: TGTGCCAGCAGCCAAGGGGGGGTAGGGGAAGCTTTCTTT.

This rearrangement joins TRBV9 to TRBJ2-4, with TRBD2 matching 7 bases. This CDR3 has 16 amino acids. Germline V gene lookup returns CDR1 SGDLS and CDR2 YYNGEE. The trim removed 0 bases at V and 6 bases at J, leaving 9 bases unmatched. CDR3 in DNA: TGTGCCAGCAGCGTAGGAATCGGTGCTAGCGGAAACATTCAGTACTTC. Translating gives CASSVGIGASGNIQYF.

V is TRBV10-2 and J is TRBJ1-2, with D possibly being TRBD1 (6 bases). Germline loops: CDR1 WSHSY, CDR2 SAAADI. The V end lost 2 bases, the J end lost 4 bases, and 11 bases lay between the germline ends. This CDR3 comprises 14 residues. The CDR3 protein is CASSEPDRFYGYTF. CDR3 coding DNA: TGCGCCAGCAGTGAGCCGGACAGATTCTATGGCTACACCTTC.

The chain employs TRBV10-2 and TRBJ2-5; D is possibly TRBD2 (5 bases). CDR3 length: 15 amino acids. The V end was cut by 0 bases, the J end by 2 bases, with 10 bases between. Germline V CDR1 and CDR2: WSHSY, SAAADI. In nucleotides, the CDR3 is TGCGCCAGCAGTGAGTCGAGGGCGCGGCAAGAGACCCAGTACTTC. This encodes CASSESRARQETQYF.

This clone ranks as medium-sized (0.01 to 0.1%). The chain has TRBV9 and TRBJ1-6, with D unclear. Trimming removed 3 bases at V and 8 bases at J, with 6 bases between. There are 12 residues in the CDR3. The germline V gene has CDR1 SGDLS and CDR2 YYNGEE. DNA of the CDR3: TGTGCCAGCAGCGAGGGCGATTCACCCCTCCACTTT. It yields the protein CASSEGDSPLHF.

This clone turned up a few times. This chain connects TRBV29-1 to TRBJ2-7, with 10 bases identical to TRBD1. Germline CDR1 reads SQVTM; CDR2 reads ANQGSEA. The CDR3 is 13 amino acids. V lost 7 bases to trimming and J lost 7 bases; unmatched junction nucleotides: 10. The CDR3 DNA follows: TGCAGCGGCGGGACAGGGGAGGATGGGGAGCAGTACTTC. Its translation is CSGGTGEDGEQYF.

This clone was detected only once. This chain joins TRBV4-3 and TRBJ1-2; D ambiguous. The CDR3 length is 14 residues. Germline V gene lookup returns CDR1 LGHNA and CDR2 YSLEER. With 1 base removed from V and 2 bases from J, the gap between germline ends came to 8 bases. In DNA, the CDR3 is TGCGCCAGCAGCCAAGGTGCACAGAACTATGGCTACACCTTC. Protein: CASSQGAQNYGYTF.

This chain uses TRBV18 with TRBJ2-5, with 8 bases fitting TRBD1. This CDR3 comprises 13 residues. V lost 6 bases to trimming and J lost 3 bases; unmatched junction nucleotides: 3. Germline V gives CDR1 KGHSH, CDR2 LQKENI. The CDR3 DNA reads as TGTGCCAGCTCCCCAGGGGGCGAAGAGACCCAGTACTTC. Translation: CASSPGGEETQYF.

This rearrangement joins TRBV6-5 to TRBJ1-1; possibly TRBD1 for D (5 bases). The CDR3 is made up of 14 amino acids. Trimming took off 4 bases at V and 1 base at J, with 10 bases between the two ends. Germline assignment: CDR1 MNHEY and CDR2 SVGAGI. The CDR3 bases are TGTGCCAGCAGTTTGGGGGTAGCGAACACTGAAGCTTTCTTT. As protein: CASSLGVANTEAFF.

CDR3 amino acids: CASSHRQGRTILSNEQFF. For the CDR3, the DNA is TGTGCCAGCTCACACAGACAGGGACGGACCATCCTTTCCAATGAGCAGTTCTTC. The chain carries TRBV18 and TRBJ2-1, with TRBD1 matching over 7 bases. CDR3 size: 18 residues. Germline CDR1 KGHSH, CDR2 LQKENI. The ends lost 4 bases at V and 6 bases at J; junction bases unmatched: 18. Full variable domain (missing parts from reference TRBV18 and TRBJ2-1): NAGVMQNPRHLVRRRGQEARLRCSPMKGHSHVYWYRQLPEEGLKFMVYLQKENIIDESGMPKERFSAEFPKEGPSILRIQQVVRGDSAAYFCASSHRQGRTILSNEQFFGPGTRLTVL.

This clone was recorded only once. The chain has TRBV30 and TRBJ2-7; tentatively, D is TRBD1 or TRBD2 (6 bases each). Germline V gene sequence: CDR1 GTSNPN, CDR2 SVGIG (reference sequence). V lost 2 bases to trimming and J lost 6 bases, with 17 bases between them. The CDR3 spans 14 residues. This CDR3 reads CAWSPGGVLAEQYF. The CDR3 DNA follows: TGTGCCTGGAGTCCCGGGGGCGTTCTGGCCGAGCAGTACTTC.

This clone appeared once. The CDR3 DNA reads as TGTGCCAGCAGCCCCCAACAGGGCTCTGGGGCCAACGTCCTGACTTTC. Amino acid sequence: CASSPQQGSGANVLTF. This chain connects TRBV5-4 to TRBJ2-6; weak D call: TRBD1 (6 bases). The CDR3 consists of 16 residues. Between the trimmed V and J ends, which lost 4 bases and 0 bases, there was a span of 11 bases. Germline CDR1 SGHNT, CDR2 YYREEE (reference sequence). Full variable domain (outside the CDR3, taken from reference TRBV5-4 and TRBJ2-6): ETGVTQSPTHLIKTRGQQVTLRCSSQSGHNTVSWYQQALGQGPQFIFQYYREEENGRGNFPPRFSGLQFPNYSSELNVNALELDDSALYLCASSPQQGSGANVLTFGAGSRLTVL.

This clone was seen a few times. Here the CDR3 DNA reads TGTGCCAGCAGCTTAAGGGGGGGCACAGATACGCAGTATTTT. Residues: CASSLRGGTDTQYF. The gene calls are TRBV7-3 and TRBJ2-3, with TRBD2 as a possible D gene (6 bases). Trimming stripped 1 base from V and 1 base from J, with 6 bases between. Germline V gene sequence: CDR1 SGHTA, CDR2 FQGTGA. CDR3 length equals 14 residues.

J is TRBJ2-1 and V is TRBV18; 7 nucleotides match TRBD1. With 8 bases clipped from V and 7 bases from J, the junction kept 11 bases outside the gene matches. Per germline, CDR1 KGHSH and CDR2 LQKENI. This CDR3 is 14 amino acids long. In DNA form, the CDR3 reads TGTGCCAGCAAGATCTCCGGGACAGTGAATGAGCAGTTCTTC. Translating gives CASKISGTVNEQFF.

This chain links TRBV18 with TRBJ2-2; D gene uncertain. CDR1 and CDR2 (germline): KGHSH, LQKENI. Trimming pared 4 bases from V and 2 bases from J, leaving 14 bases between. The CDR3 has 16 amino acids. The CDR3 reads CASSLLSTDNTGELFF. The DNA for the CDR3 is TGTGCCAGCTCACTACTATCGACTGACAACACCGGGGAGCTGTTTTTT. Using reference TRBV18 and TRBJ2-2 for the parts outside the CDR3, the full variable domain is NAGVMQNPRHLVRRRGQEARLRCSPMKGHSHVYWYRQLPEEGLKFMVYLQKENIIDESGMPKERFSAEFPKEGPSILRIQQVVRGDSAAYFCASSLLSTDNTGELFFGEGSRLTVL.

This clone was seen just once. The chain carries TRBV10-2 and TRBJ2-1; D gene ambiguous. V was clipped by 4 bases and J by 13 bases, with 11 bases between them. Per germline, CDR1 WSHSY and CDR2 SAAADI. This CDR3 is built from 11 residues. Here the CDR3 reads CASSAEWVQFF. In DNA, the CDR3 is TGCGCCAGCAGTGCAGAATGGGTACAGTTCTTC.

J is TRBJ1-1 and V is TRBV7-9; D is undetermined. Germline CDR1 SEHNR, CDR2 FQNEAQ (reference sequence). The CDR3 covers 15 residues. Trimming cost V 5 bases and J 5 bases, with 18 bases left between them. In DNA form, the CDR3 reads TGTGCCAGCAGCCCGCTAGGCCGGAAGAATACTGAAGCTTTCTTT. Translated, it gives CASSPLGRKNTEAFF.

The rearrangement uses TRBV11-2 and TRBJ1-4; TRBD1 agrees at 11 bases. Per germline, CDR1 SGHAT and CDR2 FQNNGV. The V segment lost 6 bases and the J segment 8 bases; nucleotides outside the gene matches: 8. The CDR3 length is 15 residues. The DNA for the CDR3 is TGTGCCAGCAGGTCGGGACAGGGGGAAAAAGAAAAACTGTTTTTT. Encoded protein: CASRSGQGEKEKLFF.

This clone appeared once. V gene TRBV5-1 combines with J gene TRBJ2-3; possible D gene TRBD2, 6 bases. Trimming cost V 5 bases and J 6 bases, with 13 bases left between them. The CDR3 consists of 13 residues. The germline V gene encodes CDR1 SGHRS and CDR2 YFSETQ. CDR3 in DNA: TGCGCCAGCAGACAGGTTGGGGGGGATACGCAGTATTTT. It codes for CASRQVGGDTQYF.

The rearrangement uses TRBV6-6 and TRBJ1-6, with D possibly TRBD1 on 6 matching bases. CDR3 length: 15 amino acids. Germline values: CDR1 MNHNY, CDR2 SVGAGI (reference sequence). V shed 6 bases and J shed 6 bases, with 15 bases lying between them. The CDR3 coding sequence is TGTGCCAGCAGAACAGGGTCTGCCCTTAATTCACCCCTCCACTTT. This sequence encodes CASRTGSALNSPLHF.

The chain joins TRBV5-1 to TRBJ2-1, with 8 bases aligning to TRBD2. This CDR3 has 14 residues. The V gene end was trimmed by 0 bases and the J gene end by 9 bases; junction bases not matched to a gene: 5. In germline, CDR1 is SGHRS, CDR2 YFSETQ. CDR3 loop: CASSLGGLGGEQFF. CDR3 coding DNA: TGCGCCAGCAGCTTGGGGGGACTAGGAGGTGAGCAGTTCTTC. Full variable domain (remainder filled in from reference TRBV5-1 and TRBJ2-1): KAGVTQTPRYLIKTRGQQVTLSCSPISGHRSVSWYQQTPGQGLQFLFEYFSETQRNKGNFPGRFSGRQFSNSRSEMNVSTLELGDSALYLCASSLGGLGGEQFFGPGTRLTVL.

Only one count was recorded for this clone. The rearrangement uses TRBV6-6 and TRBJ1-5; D unresolved. The CDR3 runs to 15 residues. CDR1 and CDR2 from the germline V gene are MNHNY and SVGAGI (reference sequence). V lost 2 bases, J lost 2 bases, and 10 bases lay in between. Here the CDR3 reads CASSYPAGRNQPQHF. The CDR3 bases are TGTGCCAGCAGTTACCCGGCGGGCCGCAATCAGCCCCAGCATTTT.

The gene calls are TRBV20-1 and TRBJ2-5, with D unresolved. V dropped 3 bases and J dropped 1 base, with 0 bases sitting between them. The CDR3 is 10 residues long. Germline V gene lookup returns CDR1 DFQATT and CDR2 SNEGSKA (reference sequence). The CDR3 DNA sequence: TGCAGTGCTAGCCAAGAGACCCAGTACTTC. Residues: CSASQETQYF.

The chain combines TRBV2 with TRBJ1-5; 8 bases are a match to TRBD1. CDR3 length equals 16 residues. CDR1 is SNHLY, CDR2 FYNNEI, per germline. After removal of 6 bases from V and 1 base from J, the junction contained 8 bases not matched to a gene. The CDR3 here is CASSELTGVSNQPQHF. CDR3 nucleotides: TGTGCCAGCAGCGAATTGACAGGGGTAAGCAATCAGCCCCAGCATTTT.

The rearrangement joins TRBV10-2 to TRBJ2-7, with 8 positions matching TRBD2. The CDR3 totals 14 residues. V trimming: 7 bases; J trimming: 1 base; junction bases outside the gene matches: 6. Germline V lookup: CDR1 WSHSY, CDR2 SAAADI. The CDR3 sequence: CASMRRGASYEQYF. Here the CDR3 DNA reads TGCGCCAGCATGAGGCGGGGGGCATCCTACGAGCAGTACTTC.

This rearrangement joins TRBV18 to TRBJ1-2; 8 positions agree with TRBD1. Germline V gives CDR1 KGHSH, CDR2 LQKENI. The trim removed 3 bases at V and 6 bases at J, leaving 12 bases unmatched. The CDR3 covers 16 residues. DNA of the CDR3: TGTGCCAGCTCACCGGGTATCACAGGGGGGCAGAATGGCTACACCTTC. Translating gives CASSPGITGGQNGYTF.

The rearrangement links TRBV5-5 to TRBJ2-5; D call uncertain. CDR1 SGHKS and CDR2 YYEKEE come from the germline V gene (reference sequence). CDR3 length: 15 amino acids. The ends were cut back, 0 bases at V and 3 bases at J, with 12 bases in the middle. The CDR3: CASSLGPWPEETQYF. For the CDR3, the DNA is TGTGCCAGCAGCTTGGGCCCTTGGCCAGAAGAGACCCAGTACTTC.

The chain is built from TRBV7-9 and TRBJ1-1; D gene uncertain. Between the trimmed V and J ends, which lost 2 bases and 4 bases, there was a span of 8 bases. Germline V CDR1 and CDR2: SEHNR, FQNEAQ (reference sequence). The CDR3 loop spans 13 amino acids. The CDR3 is CASSLTGSTEAFF. The DNA of the CDR3 is TGTGCCAGCAGCTTAACGGGGAGCACTGAAGCTTTCTTT.

The chain has TRBV4-2 and TRBJ2-5, with D tentatively TRBD2 (7 bases). V lost 1 base and J lost 9, with 24 bases in between. The CDR3 spans 17 residues. The germline V gene encodes CDR1 LGHNA and CDR2 YNFKEQ. In DNA form, the CDR3 reads TGTGCCAGCAGCCAAGTTAGGGGGGGGACCTCCGATGCGGCCCAGTACTTC. Encoded protein: CASSQVRGGTSDAAQYF.

J is TRBJ1-4 and V is TRBV27; 8 nucleotides align to TRBD1. The CDR3 is 15 amino acids. Losses at the gene ends were 5 bases for V and 2 bases for J; bases not matched to a gene: 4. Germline CDR1 is MNHEY and CDR2 is SMNVEV (reference sequence). CDR3 coding DNA: TGTGCCAGCAGTCCTCAGGGGGCGACTAATGAAAAACTGTTTTTT. This translates into CASSPQGATNEKLFF.